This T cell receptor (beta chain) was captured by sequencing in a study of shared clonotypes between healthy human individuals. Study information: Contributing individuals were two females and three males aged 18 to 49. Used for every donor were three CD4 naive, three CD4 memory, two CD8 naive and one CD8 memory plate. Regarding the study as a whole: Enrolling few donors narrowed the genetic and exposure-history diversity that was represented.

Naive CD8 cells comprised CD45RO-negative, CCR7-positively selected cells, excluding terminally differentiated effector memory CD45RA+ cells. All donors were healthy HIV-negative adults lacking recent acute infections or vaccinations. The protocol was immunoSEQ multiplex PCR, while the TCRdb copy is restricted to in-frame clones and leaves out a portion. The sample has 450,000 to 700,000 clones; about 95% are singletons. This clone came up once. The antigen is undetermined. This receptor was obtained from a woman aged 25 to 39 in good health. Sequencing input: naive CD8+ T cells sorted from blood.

The CDR3 DNA reads as TGTGCCAGCAGCTCCGGACTAGCGGGGCACCCCTACAATGAGCAGTTCTTC. This sequence encodes CASSSGLAGHPYNEQFF. The gene calls are TRBV7-8 and TRBJ2-1, with TRBD2 matching over 12 bases. Germline trimming cut 4 bases from V and 2 bases from J; bases unmatched to any gene: 6. Germline V gene data show CDR1 as SGHVS and CDR2 as FQNEAQ. The CDR3 has 17 residues.